Following are 5 T cell receptor beta chains from one sample sequenced in a study of T cells in localized non-small cell lung cancer. The repertoire was sequenced with immunoSEQ multiplex PCR; TCRdb's copy has only in-frame clones and lacks some. Counted here are approximately 12,000 clones, about 83% occurring once; the ten biggest clones make up 22%. The source material was peripheral blood, sampled before any cancer treatment. The source is a male donor aged 60 or over with stage I lung adenocarcinoma.

The rearrangement uses TRBV7-2 and TRBJ2-1; a possible D gene is TRBD1 (5 bases). The V end was cut by 1 base, the J end by 7 bases, with 11 bases between. From germline, CDR1 is SGHTA and CDR2 FQGNSA. The CDR3 is 14 amino acids. In DNA form, the CDR3 reads TGTGCCAGCAGCTTAGTCGGTCAGGGAAATGAGCAGTTCTTC. Amino acids: CASSLVGQGNEQFF.

V is TRBV29-1 and J is TRBJ1-6; D is possibly TRBD1 (5 bases). Per the germline V gene, CDR1 is SQVTM and CDR2 is ANQGSEA. The germline V and J ends were trimmed by 5 bases and 7 bases, with 12 bases remaining between them. CDR3 size: 13 residues. The CDR3 coding sequence is TGCAGCGTTCGTGGGACCGGGAATTCACCCCTCCACTTT. Translating it yields CSVRGTGNSPLHF.

The chain uses TRBV6-6 and TRBJ1-2; 7 bases are a match to TRBD1. Unmatched junction bases numbered 5, after V lost 6 bases and J lost 4 bases. The CDR3 spans 13 residues. Germline CDR1 is MNHNY and CDR2 is SVGAGI (reference sequence). This CDR3 is CASSSTGFYGYTF. In DNA form, the CDR3 reads TGTGCCAGCAGCTCGACAGGGTTCTATGGCTACACCTTC.

V gene TRBV6-1 combines with J gene TRBJ2-7; D is unresolved. With 5 bases removed from V and 4 bases from J, the gap between germline ends came to 6 bases. The CDR3 is made up of 11 amino acids. Germline values: CDR1 MNHNS, CDR2 SASEGT. Here the CDR3 reads CASSTPYEQYF. CDR3 coding DNA: TGTGCCAGCAGTACCCCGTACGAGCAGTACTTC.

This chain uses TRBV7-2 with TRBJ1-2; no firm D call. CDR3 length: 13 residues. Germline-derived CDR1 and CDR2 are SGHTA and FQGNSA. V was cut by 3 bases and J by 1 base, with 6 bases left in between. The CDR3 reads CASSLRFNYGYTF. The DNA of the CDR3 is TGTGCCAGCAGCTTGAGGTTTAACTATGGCTACACCTTC.